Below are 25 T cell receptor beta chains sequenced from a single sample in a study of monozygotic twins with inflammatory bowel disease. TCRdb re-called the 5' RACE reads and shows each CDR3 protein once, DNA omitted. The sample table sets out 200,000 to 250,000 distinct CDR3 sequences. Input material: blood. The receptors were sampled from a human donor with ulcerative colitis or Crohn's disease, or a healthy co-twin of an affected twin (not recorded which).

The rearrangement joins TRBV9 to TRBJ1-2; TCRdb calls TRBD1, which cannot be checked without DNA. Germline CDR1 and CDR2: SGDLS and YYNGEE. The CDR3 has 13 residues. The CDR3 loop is CASSGQGDYGYTF.

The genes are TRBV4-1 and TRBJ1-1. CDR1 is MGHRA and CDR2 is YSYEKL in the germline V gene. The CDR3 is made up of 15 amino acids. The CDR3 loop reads CASSQARTVNTEAFF.

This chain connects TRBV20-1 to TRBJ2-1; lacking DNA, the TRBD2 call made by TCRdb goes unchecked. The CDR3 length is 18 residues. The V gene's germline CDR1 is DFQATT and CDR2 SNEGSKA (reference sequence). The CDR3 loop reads CSARVRQGTSGSYNEQFF.

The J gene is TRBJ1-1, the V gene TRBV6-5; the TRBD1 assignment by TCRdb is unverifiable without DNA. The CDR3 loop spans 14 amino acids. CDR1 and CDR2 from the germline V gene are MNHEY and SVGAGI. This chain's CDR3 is CASSYPGPNTEAFF.

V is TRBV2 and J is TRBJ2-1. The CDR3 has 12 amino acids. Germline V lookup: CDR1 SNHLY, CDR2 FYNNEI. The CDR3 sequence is CASSHTHNEQFF. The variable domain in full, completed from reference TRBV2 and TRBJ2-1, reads EPEVTQTPSHQVTQMGQEVILRCVPISNHLYFYWYRQILGQKVEFLVSFYNNEISEKSEIFDDQFSVERPDGSNFTLKIRSTKLEDSAMYFCASSHTHNEQFFGPGTRLTVL.

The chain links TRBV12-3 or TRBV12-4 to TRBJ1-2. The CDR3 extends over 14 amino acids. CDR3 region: CASSLNQNIYGYTF.

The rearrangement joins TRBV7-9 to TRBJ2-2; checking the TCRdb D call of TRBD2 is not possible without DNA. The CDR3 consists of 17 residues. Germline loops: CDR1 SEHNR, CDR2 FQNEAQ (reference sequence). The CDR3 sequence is CASSAQTSPEAIGELFF.

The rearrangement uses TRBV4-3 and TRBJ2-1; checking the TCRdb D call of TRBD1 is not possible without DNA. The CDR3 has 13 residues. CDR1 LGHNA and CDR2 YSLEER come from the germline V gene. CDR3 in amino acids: CASSQPGGTEQFF.

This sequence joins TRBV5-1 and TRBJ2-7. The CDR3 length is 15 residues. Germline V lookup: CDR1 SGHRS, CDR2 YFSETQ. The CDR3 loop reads CASSLEGQEIYEQYF.

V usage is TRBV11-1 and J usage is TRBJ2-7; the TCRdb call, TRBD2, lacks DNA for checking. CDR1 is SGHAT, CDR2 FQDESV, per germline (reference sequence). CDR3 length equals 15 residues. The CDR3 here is CASSLAAGGAYEQYF.

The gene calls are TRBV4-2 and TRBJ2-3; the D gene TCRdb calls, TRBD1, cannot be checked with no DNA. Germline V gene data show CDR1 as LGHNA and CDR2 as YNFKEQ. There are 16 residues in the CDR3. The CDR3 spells CASSQGEGVSIDTQYF.

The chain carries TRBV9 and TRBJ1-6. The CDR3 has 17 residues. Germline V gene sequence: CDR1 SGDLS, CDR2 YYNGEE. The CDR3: CASSAPASGLARSPLHF.

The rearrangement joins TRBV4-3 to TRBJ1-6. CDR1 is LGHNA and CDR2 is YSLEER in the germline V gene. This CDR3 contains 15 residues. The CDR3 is CASSQGEGFESPLHF.

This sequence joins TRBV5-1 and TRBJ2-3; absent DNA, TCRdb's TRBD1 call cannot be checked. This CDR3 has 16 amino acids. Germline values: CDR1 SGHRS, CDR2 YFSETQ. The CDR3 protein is CASSPDYKGNTDTQYF.

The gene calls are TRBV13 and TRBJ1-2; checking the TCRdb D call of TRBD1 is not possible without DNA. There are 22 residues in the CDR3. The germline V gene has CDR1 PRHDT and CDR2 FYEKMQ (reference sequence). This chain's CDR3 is CASSPPHTDDRKGMGFLYGYTF.

This CDR3 is CASSYGSPGSPLHF. The chain joins TRBV6-5 to TRBJ1-6; no DNA is available, so the TRBD1 call from TCRdb remains unchecked. The CDR3 is 14 amino acids. Germline V gives CDR1 MNHEY, CDR2 SVGAGI.

The CDR3 is CASSQESPRLMGGNEQFF. V usage is TRBV4-3 and J usage is TRBJ2-1; TCRdb gives TRBD1 as the D gene, but with no DNA this cannot be confirmed. Germline values: CDR1 LGHNA, CDR2 YSLEER. This CDR3 comprises 18 residues.

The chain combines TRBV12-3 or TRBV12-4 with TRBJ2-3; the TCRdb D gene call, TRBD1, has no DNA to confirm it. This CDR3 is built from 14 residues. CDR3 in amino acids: CASSGTGTTDTQYF.

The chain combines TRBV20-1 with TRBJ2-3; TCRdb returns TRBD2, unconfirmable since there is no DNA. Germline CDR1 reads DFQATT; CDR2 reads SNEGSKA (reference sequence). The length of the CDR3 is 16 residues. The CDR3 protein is CSARDLGAGVVDTQYF.

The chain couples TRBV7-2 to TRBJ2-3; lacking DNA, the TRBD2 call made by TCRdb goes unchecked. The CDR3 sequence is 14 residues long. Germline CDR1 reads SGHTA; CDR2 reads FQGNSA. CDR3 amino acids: CASTLIGRDDTQYF.

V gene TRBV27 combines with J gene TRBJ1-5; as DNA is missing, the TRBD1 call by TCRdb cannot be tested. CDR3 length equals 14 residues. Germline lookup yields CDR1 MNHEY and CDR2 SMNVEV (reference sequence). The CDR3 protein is CASSFEGANQPQHF.

The CDR3 here is CASSVEGSAGELFF. V usage is TRBV9 and J usage is TRBJ2-2. The CDR3 contains 14 residues. In germline, CDR1 is SGDLS, CDR2 YYNGEE.

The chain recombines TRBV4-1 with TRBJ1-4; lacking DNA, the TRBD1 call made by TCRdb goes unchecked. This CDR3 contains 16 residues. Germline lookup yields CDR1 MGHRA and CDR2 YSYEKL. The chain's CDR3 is CASSQVRDPTNEKLFF.

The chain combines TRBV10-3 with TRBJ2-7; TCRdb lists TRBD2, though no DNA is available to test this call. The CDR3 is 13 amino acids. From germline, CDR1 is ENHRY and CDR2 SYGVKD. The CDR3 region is CAISAAGVDEQYF.

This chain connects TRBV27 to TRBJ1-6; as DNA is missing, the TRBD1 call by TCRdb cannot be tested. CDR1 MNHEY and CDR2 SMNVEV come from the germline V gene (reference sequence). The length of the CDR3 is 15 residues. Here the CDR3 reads CASSPRQGNNSPLHF.